This T cell receptor (beta chain) was sequenced during a study of cytomegalovirus exposure and HLA in healthy donors. General study results and limits: A missense DCLRE1C variant was associated with V- and J-gene trimming of TCR beta chains in a later analysis, and an independent cohort replicated the association. TCR beta sequences reportedly predicted most subjects' HLA-A and HLA-B alleles accurately.

Details on this clone: The antigen is unknown.

The study ran its PCR with 60 Vbeta and 13 Jbeta primers. This table comes from immunoSEQ multiplex PCR, and its TCRdb copy is limited to in-frame clones, with some not included. The table includes some 160,000 clones, approximately 80% detected once. The V end lost 2 bases, the J end lost 2 bases, and 6 bases lay between the germline ends. This CDR3 has 12 amino acids. Germline assignment: CDR1 GTSNPN and CDR2 SVGIG (reference sequence). The sequence came from a woman aged 40 to 50 in good health and CMV-seropositive. The gene calls are TRBV30 and TRBJ1-1; the D is unclear. The sample was PBMCs. The CDR3 spells CAWSPFNTEAFF. CDR3 nucleotides: TGTGCCTGGAGTCCCTTTAACACTGAAGCTTTCTTT.